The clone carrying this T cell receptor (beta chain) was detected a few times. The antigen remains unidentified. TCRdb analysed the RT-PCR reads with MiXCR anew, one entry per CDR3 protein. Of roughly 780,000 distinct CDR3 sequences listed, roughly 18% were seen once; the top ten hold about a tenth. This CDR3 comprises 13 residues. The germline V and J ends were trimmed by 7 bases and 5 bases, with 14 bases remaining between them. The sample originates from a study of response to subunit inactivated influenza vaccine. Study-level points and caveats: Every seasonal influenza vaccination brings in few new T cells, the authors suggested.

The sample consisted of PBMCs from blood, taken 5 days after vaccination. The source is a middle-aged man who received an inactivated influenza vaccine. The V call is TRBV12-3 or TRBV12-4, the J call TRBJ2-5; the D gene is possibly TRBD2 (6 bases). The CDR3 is CASTKTRWETQYF. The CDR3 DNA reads TGTGCCAGCACCAAGACTAGGTGGGAGACCCAGTACTTC.